The 29 T cell receptor beta chains reported below all come from one sample, sequenced in a study of blood T cell repertoires in COVID-19. Only in-frame clones appear in the TCRdb table, and some are missing; sequencing was by immunoSEQ multiplex PCR. There are 490,000 or so clones in the sample; 70% to 90% occur only once, and 8.3% lies in the top ten. Material for sequencing was PBMCs or T cells enriched from blood (not recorded which). These receptor sequences come from a woman aged 55-75 years who had recovered from COVID-19.

The V and J genes are TRBV2 and TRBJ2-2; no clear D. The CDR3 length is 14 residues. Trimming cost V 6 bases and J 4 bases, with 12 bases left between them. CDR1 SNHLY and CDR2 FYNNEI come from the germline V gene. CDR3 in DNA: TGTGCCAGCAGCCCCCGGGTTCCCACCGGGGAGCTGTTTTTT. Amino acid sequence: CASSPRVPTGELFF.

The chain is built from TRBV3-1 (or the pseudogene TRBV3-2) and TRBJ1-3; no clear D. CDR3 size: 15 residues. CDR1 and CDR2 from the germline V gene are LGHDT and YNNKEL (reference sequence). The germline V and J ends were trimmed by 1 base and 4 bases, with 11 bases remaining between them. DNA of the CDR3: TGTGCCAGCAGCCAAGGGGCCCCCCGCGGAAACACCATATATTTT. Amino acid sequence: CASSQGAPRGNTIYF.

This clone was seen only once. The chain carries TRBV6-5 and TRBJ1-2; the D gene is possibly TRBD1 (6 bases). Looked up from germline, CDR1 is MNHEY and CDR2 is SVGAGI. Trimming stripped 5 bases from V and 3 bases from J, with 13 bases between. The CDR3 is 14 amino acids. For the CDR3, the DNA is TGTGCCAGCAGTCCATACAGGGACGACTATGGCTACACCTTC. Residues: CASSPYRDDYGYTF.

The chain uses TRBV4-1 and TRBJ2-2, with unresolved D. This CDR3 has 16 amino acids. Trimming stripped 1 base from V and 0 bases from J, with 9 bases between. The germline V gene encodes CDR1 MGHRA and CDR2 YSYEKL. This CDR3 is CASSQAPGTNTGELFF. The CDR3 coding sequence is TGCGCCAGCAGCCAAGCCCCAGGAACGAACACCGGGGAGCTGTTTTTT.

The V gene is TRBV10-2, the J gene TRBJ2-7, with a tentative D call TRBD1 (6 bases). V dropped 0 bases and J dropped 2 bases, with 8 bases sitting between them. CDR3 length: 14 residues. Germline V gene sequence: CDR1 WSHSY, CDR2 SAAADI. CDR3 sequence: CASSESRDTYEQYF. The CDR3 region has the DNA TGCGCCAGCAGTGAGTCGAGGGACACCTACGAGCAGTACTTC.

The CDR3 loop is CASSLDYSTDTQYF. CDR3 in DNA: TGTGCCAGCAGCCTAGACTACTCCACAGATACGCAGTATTTT. V and J are TRBV6-5 and TRBJ2-3, with D perhaps TRBD2 (5 bases). The V and J ends lost 6 bases and 2 bases respectively, with 12 bases between them. The germline CDR1 and CDR2 sequences are MNHEY and SVGAGI. The length of the CDR3 is 14 residues.

The chain links TRBV2 to TRBJ1-3; TRBD1 matches at 8 bases. With V trimmed by 5 bases and J by 0 bases, 3 bases remained unmatched. CDR1 and CDR2 (germline): SNHLY, FYNNEI. The length of the CDR3 is 15 residues. The CDR3 is CASSQGAFSGNTIYF. The CDR3 nucleotides read TGTGCCAGCAGTCAGGGGGCCTTCTCTGGAAACACCATATATTTT.

This clone was seen once. The rearrangement joins TRBV5-1 to TRBJ2-2; 8 nucleotides agree with TRBD2. J gave up 1 base and V 0 bases, and 14 bases lay outside the gene matches. CDR1 and CDR2 from the germline V gene are SGHRS and YFSETQ. The CDR3 spans 20 residues. CDR3 sequence: CASSLAEGWGLAGNTGELFF. The CDR3 DNA reads TGCGCCAGCAGCTTGGCCGAAGGATGGGGGCTAGCGGGGAACACCGGGGAGCTGTTTTTT. Using reference TRBV5-1 and TRBJ2-2 for the parts outside the CDR3, the full variable domain is KAGVTQTPRYLIKTRGQQVTLSCSPISGHRSVSWYQQTPGQGLQFLFEYFSETQRNKGNFPGRFSGRQFSNSRSEMNVSTLELGDSALYLCASSLAEGWGLAGNTGELFFGEGSRLTVL.

The chain employs TRBV3-1 (or the pseudogene TRBV3-2) and TRBJ2-3; 9 bases align to TRBD2. The CDR3 has 16 residues. The J segment lost 5 bases and the V segment lost 1 base, leaving 7 bases of the junction unmatched. Germline values: CDR1 LGHDT, CDR2 YNNKEL (reference sequence). The CDR3 loop reads CASSQVWRGGKDTQYF. In DNA, the CDR3 is TGTGCCAGCAGCCAAGTTTGGCGGGGGGGCAAAGATACGCAGTATTTT.

This clone was seen once. The CDR3 bases are TGTGCCAGCAGTGCAGGGTTTGCTACGCAGTATTTT. The encoded protein is CASSAGFATQYF. This chain uses TRBV5-4 with TRBJ2-3; perhaps TRBD1 as D (5 bases). Trimming took 5 bases from V and 8 from J, leaving 12 bases between them. CDR1 is SGHNT, CDR2 YYREEE, per germline (reference sequence). CDR3 size: 12 residues.

The rearrangement uses TRBV10-3 and TRBJ2-1, with 9 bases fitting TRBD1. Germline CDR1 is ENHRY and CDR2 is SYGVKD. The CDR3 has 14 amino acids. V shed 4 bases, J shed 6 bases, and the junction held 4 bases outside the gene matches. As DNA, the CDR3 is TGTGCCATCAGTGCCCGACAGGGGGTCAATGAGCAGTTCTTC. It is translated as CAISARQGVNEQFF.

This clone was detected a few times. The chain recombines TRBV10-3 with TRBJ1-3; D not resolved. The V gene's germline CDR1 is ENHRY and CDR2 SYGVKD. The CDR3 length is 12 residues. The ends were cut back, 4 bases at V and 5 bases at J, with 6 bases in the middle. CDR3 nucleotides: TGTGCCATCAGTGCTGAGAGAAACACCATATATTTT. This translates into CAISAERNTIYF.

This sequence joins TRBV3-1 (or the pseudogene TRBV3-2) and TRBJ1-1; TRBD1 agrees at 8 bases. The CDR3 contains 14 residues. The junction had 1 base not matched to a gene; V was cut back by 3 bases and J by 1 base. Germline V gives CDR1 LGHDT, CDR2 YNNKEL (reference sequence). The CDR3 reads CASSHGQGNTEAFF. DNA for the CDR3: TGTGCCAGCAGCCACGGACAGGGGAACACTGAAGCTTTCTTT.

CDR3 sequence reads: CSGETGSAEAFF. For the CDR3, the DNA is TGCAGCGGCGAGACGGGGAGCGCTGAAGCTTTCTTT. V usage is TRBV29-1 and J usage is TRBJ1-1; D gene uncertain. This CDR3 has 12 residues. Per germline, CDR1 SQVTM and CDR2 ANQGSEA. V shed 7 bases and J shed 6 bases, with 15 bases lying between them. The entire variable domain, with the rest obtained from reference TRBV29-1 and TRBJ1-1, is as follows: SAVISQKPSRDICQRGTSLTIQCQVDSQVTMMFWYRQQPGQSLTLIATANQGSEATYESGFVIDKFPISRPNLTFSTLTVSNMSPEDSSIYLCSGETGSAEAFFGQGTRLTVV.

The rearrangement links TRBV2 to TRBJ1-1; maybe TRBD1 (5 bases). The CDR3 extends over 16 amino acids. Germline CDR1 is SNHLY and CDR2 is FYNNEI. The V end was cut by 1 base, the J end by 2 bases, with 14 bases between. CDR3 region: CASSEVGLGGNTEAFF. The CDR3 DNA follows: TGTGCCAGCAGTGAAGTAGGGTTGGGGGGAAACACTGAAGCTTTCTTT.

V and J are TRBV7-2 and TRBJ1-6, with D maybe TRBD1 (5 bases). This CDR3 contains 15 residues. Trimming stripped 1 base from V and 10 bases from J, with 14 bases between. Germline CDR1 reads SGHTA; CDR2 reads FQGNSA. The CDR3 DNA sequence: TGTGCCAGCAGCTTAGGGTGGGGCGGCTTGTCACCCCTCCACTTT. Amino acid sequence: CASSLGWGGLSPLHF.

The chain joins TRBV19 to TRBJ2-6; possible D gene TRBD2, 5 bases. The CDR3 is made up of 15 amino acids. Between the trimmed V and J ends, which lost 1 base and 6 bases, there was a span of 10 bases. Germline V gene lookup returns CDR1 LNHDA and CDR2 SQIVND (reference sequence). The CDR3, as DNA: TGTGCCAGTAGTATAGTAACTCGGGAGGCCAACGTCCTGACTTTC. This translates into CASSIVTREANVLTF.

This sequence joins TRBV27 and TRBJ2-2; TRBD1 matches at 7 bases. The CDR3 runs to 15 residues. V lost 5 bases, J lost 2 bases, and 5 bases stayed unmatched. Looked up from germline, CDR1 is MNHEY and CDR2 is SMNVEV (reference sequence). CDR3 coding DNA: TGTGCCAGCAGTCCTCGACAGGGCAACACCGGGGAGCTGTTTTTT. Translated, it gives CASSPRQGNTGELFF.

V gene TRBV12-3 or TRBV12-4 combines with J gene TRBJ2-7; D is unclear. Trimming removed 6 bases at V and 2 bases at J, with 8 bases between. The CDR3 is made up of 12 amino acids. CDR3 residues: CASSHITYEQYF. The CDR3 nucleotides read TGTGCCAGCAGCCACATCACCTACGAGCAGTACTTC.

V usage is TRBV19 and J usage is TRBJ1-5, with D perhaps matching TRBD1 (5 bases). CDR3 length: 14 amino acids. In germline, CDR1 is LNHDA, CDR2 SQIVND (reference sequence). V shed 3 bases and J shed 4 bases, with 10 bases lying between them. CDR3: CASSIMGGNQPQHF. CDR3 in DNA: TGTGCCAGTAGTATTATGGGGGGAAATCAGCCCCAGCATTTT.

The V gene is TRBV19, the J gene TRBJ1-5; D is unresolved. From germline, CDR1 is LNHDA and CDR2 SQIVND (reference sequence). This CDR3 is built from 13 residues. Trimming cost V 9 bases and J 4 bases, with 13 bases left between them. The CDR3 sequence is CASRHRENQPQHF. CDR3 DNA: TGTGCCAGCCGCCACCGGGAAAATCAGCCCCAGCATTTT.

The chain combines TRBV5-1 with TRBJ2-3; 9 positions match TRBD2. The germline V gene has CDR1 SGHRS and CDR2 YFSETQ. CDR3 length: 15 amino acids. The trim removed 7 bases at V and 5 bases at J, leaving 11 bases unmatched. The CDR3 loop reads CASGTSPGNVDTQYF. CDR3 nucleotide sequence: TGCGCCAGCGGGACTAGCCCCGGTAACGTAGATACGCAGTATTTT.

The chain joins TRBV5-1 to TRBJ2-1; weak D call: TRBD2 (6 bases). Germline lookup yields CDR1 SGHRS and CDR2 YFSETQ. This CDR3 is built from 16 residues. V was pared by 3 bases and J by 7 bases, with 20 bases between. CDR3 coding DNA: TGCGCCAGCAGCTCATTGCCGGGACTCCCTTCGAATGAGCAGTTCTTC. Its protein is CASSSLPGLPSNEQFF.

The rearrangement links TRBV5-1 to TRBJ1-6, with 9 bases that match TRBD1. V lost 8 bases, J lost 7 bases, and 1 base stayed unmatched. Germline assignment: CDR1 SGHRS and CDR2 YFSETQ. CDR3 length: 12 residues. The CDR3 DNA follows: TGCGCCAGAGGGACAGGGAATTCACCCCTCCACTTT. It codes for CARGTGNSPLHF.

This chain connects TRBV7-8 to TRBJ1-5; 7 nucleotides match TRBD1. Germline CDR1 SGHVS, CDR2 FQNEAQ. V lost 6 bases, J lost 1 base, and 6 bases stayed unmatched. The CDR3 consists of 15 residues. The CDR3 coding sequence is TGTGCCAGCAGAACAGGGGTTCTGAGCAATCAGCCCCAGCATTTT. It codes for CASRTGVLSNQPQHF.

The gene calls are TRBV12-5 and TRBJ2-5, with 8 bases identical to TRBD1. V lost 5 bases to trimming and J lost 5 bases; unmatched junction nucleotides: 7. Looked up from germline, CDR1 is LGHNT and CDR2 is FRNRAP. The length of the CDR3 is 14 residues. In nucleotides, the CDR3 is TGTGCTAGTGGTCCAGACAGGGGCGACGAGACCCAGTACTTC. Its protein is CASGPDRGDETQYF.

The CDR3 here is CSVAGQYKDGYTF. The CDR3 nucleotides read TGCAGCGTTGCGGGACAGTATAAGGATGGCTACACCTTC. This rearrangement joins TRBV29-1 to TRBJ1-2, with TRBD1 matching over 7 bases. The junction had 8 bases not matched to a gene; V was cut back by 4 bases and J by 6 bases. From germline, CDR1 is SQVTM and CDR2 ANQGSEA. CDR3 length equals 13 residues.

In its sample, this clone was seen once. As DNA, the CDR3 is TGCGCCAGCAGCTTTCCTAGCGGGGGGGCGAACACCGGGGAGCTGTTTTTT. Its translation is CASSFPSGGANTGELFF. The chain links TRBV5-1 to TRBJ2-2, with 12 bases fitting TRBD2. Losses at the gene ends were 2 bases for V and 0 bases for J; bases not matched to a gene: 2. The CDR3 runs to 17 residues. From germline, CDR1 is SGHRS and CDR2 YFSETQ. The variable domain in full, completed from reference TRBV5-1 and TRBJ2-2, reads KAGVTQTPRYLIKTRGQQVTLSCSPISGHRSVSWYQQTPGQGLQFLFEYFSETQRNKGNFPGRFSGRQFSNSRSEMNVSTLELGDSALYLCASSFPSGGANTGELFFGEGSRLTVL.

The chain recombines TRBV6-5 with TRBJ1-2; D is unclear. The germline V gene has CDR1 MNHEY and CDR2 SVGAGI. The CDR3 sequence is 15 residues long. Trimming cost V 5 bases and J 3 bases, with 16 bases left between them. CDR3 loop: CASSHPALGHYGYTF. The CDR3 region has the DNA TGTGCCAGCAGTCACCCCGCGTTGGGCCACTATGGCTACACCTTC.